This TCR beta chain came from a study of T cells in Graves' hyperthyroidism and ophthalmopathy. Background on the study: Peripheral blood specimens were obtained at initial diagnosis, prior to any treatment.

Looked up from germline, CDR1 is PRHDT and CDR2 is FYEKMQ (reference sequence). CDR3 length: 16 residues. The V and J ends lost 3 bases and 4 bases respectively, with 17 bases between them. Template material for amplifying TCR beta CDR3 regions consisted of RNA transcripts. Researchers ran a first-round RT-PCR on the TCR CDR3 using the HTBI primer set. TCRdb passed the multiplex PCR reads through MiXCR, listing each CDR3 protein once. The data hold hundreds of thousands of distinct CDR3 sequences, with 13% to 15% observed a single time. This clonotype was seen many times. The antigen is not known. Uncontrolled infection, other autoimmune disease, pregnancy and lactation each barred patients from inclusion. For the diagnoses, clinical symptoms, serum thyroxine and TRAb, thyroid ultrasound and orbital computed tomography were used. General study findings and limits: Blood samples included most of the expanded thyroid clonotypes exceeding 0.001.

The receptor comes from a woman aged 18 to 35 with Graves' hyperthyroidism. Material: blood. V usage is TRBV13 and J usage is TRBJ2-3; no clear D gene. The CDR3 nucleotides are TGTGCCAGCAGCTTCTCGCGGTTAGGGCGCCCAGATACGCAGTATTTT. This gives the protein CASSFSRLGRPDTQYF.